The 27 T cell receptor beta chains given below trace back to one sample, sequenced in a study of somatic mutations in cytotoxic T cells in rheumatoid arthritis. The assay was immunoSEQ multiplex PCR, and TCRdb's table has in-frame clones only and misses some. The sample comprises 16,000 or so clones, just under 80% of which are singletons, and roughly a fifth rests with the top ten. The material sequenced was CD8+ T cells sorted from blood. Every receptor here comes from an adult with rheumatoid arthritis.

The gene calls are TRBV7-6 and TRBJ1-1, with D uncertain. The CDR3 extends over 17 amino acids. The V gene lost 5 bases and the J gene lost 1 base, with 20 bases spanning the gap. Germline loops: CDR1 SGHVS, CDR2 FNYEAQ. The CDR3 loop reads CASSPTPWANGNTEAFF. DNA of the CDR3: TGTGCCAGCAGCCCAACCCCGTGGGCCAACGGGAACACTGAAGCTTTCTTT.

This clone came up once. The chain is built from TRBV9 and TRBJ2-3, with D hard to call. Between the trimmed V and J ends, which lost 3 bases and 0 bases, there was a span of 14 bases. There are 16 residues in the CDR3. Germline lookup yields CDR1 SGDLS and CDR2 YYNGEE. In nucleotides, the CDR3 is TGTGCCAGCAGCGCCGGGCAGCAAACTAGCACAGATACGCAGTATTTT. Amino acid sequence: CASSAGQQTSTDTQYF.

V is TRBV2 and J is TRBJ2-3, with 12 bases matching TRBD2. V dropped 6 bases and J dropped 5; count of bases not matched to a gene: 9. The germline gives CDR1 SNHLY, CDR2 FYNNEI. The CDR3 covers 16 residues. CDR3 sequence (DNA): TGTGCCAGCAGCGCCCGACTAGCGGGAGAAGGAGATACGCAGTATTTT. This translates into CASSARLAGEGDTQYF.

The gene calls are TRBV28 and TRBJ1-1; no clear D. This CDR3 contains 11 residues. V shed 2 bases and J shed 14 bases, with 12 bases lying between them. Germline V gives CDR1 MDHEN, CDR2 SYDVKM. The CDR3 bases are TGTGCCAGCAGTTTAGGGCCAAAGGACTTCTTT. Translation: CASSLGPKDFF.

This chain uses TRBV27 with TRBJ2-7, with TRBD2 matching 7 bases. With 4 bases clipped from V and 2 bases from J, the junction kept 8 bases outside the gene matches. Germline V gene data show CDR1 as MNHEY and CDR2 as SMNVEV (reference sequence). This CDR3 is built from 15 residues. This chain's CDR3 is CASSSGTTPAYEQYF. The CDR3 region has the DNA TGTGCCAGCAGTTCCGGGACTACCCCGGCCTACGAGCAGTACTTC.

This chain joins TRBV11-2 and TRBJ2-5, with TRBD2 matching over 11 bases. This CDR3 is built from 16 residues. Germline CDR1 reads SGHAT; CDR2 reads FQNNGV. V dropped 5 bases and J dropped 5; count of bases not matched to a gene: 10. The CDR3 DNA is TGTGCCAGCAGCCAAAGTAGCGGGAGGGCCCGGGAGACCCAGTACTTC. It encodes CASSQSSGRARETQYF.

This chain connects TRBV29-1 to TRBJ2-1, with D maybe TRBD1 (6 bases). Germline values: CDR1 SQVTM, CDR2 ANQGSEA. V was shortened by 6 bases and J by 3 bases, with 9 bases between the two germline ends. The CDR3 contains 12 residues. In nucleotides, the CDR3 is TGCAGCGTCCGGACAGACTACAATGAGCAGTTCTTC. Translation gives CSVRTDYNEQFF.

J is TRBJ2-5 and V is TRBV5-1; 7 bases match TRBD2. The V segment lost 2 bases and the J segment 2 bases; nucleotides outside the gene matches: 6. Germline V gene data show CDR1 as SGHRS and CDR2 as YFSETQ. There are 15 residues in the CDR3. The CDR3 reads CASSFLLAGQETQYF. DNA of the CDR3: TGCGCCAGCAGCTTCCTTTTAGCGGGTCAAGAGACCCAGTACTTC.

This rearrangement joins TRBV11-3 to TRBJ2-3, with 7 bases lining up with TRBD2. The germline V gene encodes CDR1 SGHNT and CDR2 YENEEA. This CDR3 is built from 15 residues. With 5 bases clipped from V and 0 bases from J, the junction kept 5 bases outside the gene matches. The CDR3 DNA sequence: TGTGCCAGCAGCCCCGGGGGGAGCAGCACAGATACGCAGTATTTT. It specifies CASSPGGSSTDTQYF.

V and J are TRBV7-2 and TRBJ1-1; D uncertain. Trimming shortened V by 7 bases and J by 0 bases, and 9 bases separated the two germline ends. This CDR3 comprises 13 residues. Germline CDR1 reads SGHTA; CDR2 reads FQGNSA. The CDR3: CASTEGVNTEAFF. As DNA, the CDR3 is TGTGCCAGCACCGAGGGAGTGAACACTGAAGCTTTCTTT. The complete variable domain, with remaining parts taken from reference TRBV7-2 and TRBJ1-1, reads GAGVSQSPSNKVTEKGKDVELRCDPISGHTALYWYRQSLGQGLEFLIYFQGNSAPDKSGLPSDRFSAERTGGSVSTLTIQRTQQEDSAVYLCASTEGVNTEAFFGQGTRLTVV.

The chain has TRBV5-1 and TRBJ1-1; D call uncertain. Trimming left V 4 bases short and J 0 bases short, with 10 bases between. This CDR3 comprises 14 residues. Per germline, CDR1 SGHRS and CDR2 YFSETQ. The CDR3 protein is CASSLVQLNTEAFF. The CDR3 coding sequence is TGCGCCAGCAGCCTGGTTCAGTTGAACACTGAAGCTTTCTTT.

V and J are TRBV25-1 and TRBJ1-2; 7 bases map to TRBD1. Trimming at V came to 4 bases and at J to 1 base, leaving 6 bases not matched to a gene. The CDR3 extends over 15 amino acids. Per the germline V gene, CDR1 is MGHDK and CDR2 is SYGVNS. The CDR3 DNA follows: TGTGCCAGCAGTGGGCGGGGACAGAGTAACTATGGCTACACCTTC. Translation gives CASSGRGQSNYGYTF.

The chain carries TRBV5-5 and TRBJ1-5; D remains ambiguous. This CDR3 region has 16 residues. Per germline, CDR1 SGHKS and CDR2 YYEKEE (reference sequence). V was pared by 0 bases and J by 0 bases, with 10 bases between. CDR3 protein: CASSLGAPYSNQPQHF. The CDR3 DNA is TGTGCCAGCAGCTTGGGGGCGCCGTATAGCAATCAGCCCCAGCATTTT.

The V call is TRBV27, the J call TRBJ2-2; TRBD1 matches at 8 bases. The CDR3 length is 16 residues. Germline V gene lookup returns CDR1 MNHEY and CDR2 SMNVEV (reference sequence). V shed 3 bases and J 5 bases; nucleotides not matched to a gene: 8. The CDR3 DNA reads as TGTGCCAGCAGTTTGAGCCCCCAGGGGGCAACCGGGGAGCTGTTTTTT. It specifies CASSLSPQGATGELFF.

This chain uses TRBV27 with TRBJ2-7; D is perhaps TRBD2 (5 bases). The CDR3 spans 13 residues. Germline loops: CDR1 MNHEY, CDR2 SMNVEV (reference sequence). V lost 8 bases and J 2 bases, leaving 13 bases between the germline ends. CDR3 sequence reads: CASRRGLAYEQYF. In DNA form, the CDR3 reads TGTGCCAGCCGCCGTGGACTTGCCTACGAGCAGTACTTC.

The J gene is TRBJ2-5, the V gene TRBV15, with D possibly being TRBD2 (5 bases). This CDR3 comprises 13 residues. The germline V gene has CDR1 LNHNV and CDR2 YYDKDF (reference sequence). Deletions cut 4 bases from V and 3 bases from J, with 9 bases between. CDR3 amino acids: CATSTRVEETQYF. Written as DNA, the CDR3 is TGTGCCACCAGCACGAGGGTTGAAGAGACCCAGTACTTC.

This clone has a single count. V and J are TRBV5-6 and TRBJ1-1, with D possibly matching TRBD1 (6 bases). The CDR3 has 16 amino acids. Trimming left V 4 bases short and J 2 bases short, with 18 bases between. Germline V gene lookup returns CDR1 SGHDT and CDR2 YYEEEE. CDR3 in DNA: TGTGCCAGCAGCGAGGGATTTACAGGGTTCAACACTGAAGCTTTCTTT. Translating it yields CASSEGFTGFNTEAFF.

This clone was picked up one time. The CDR3 bases are TGTGCCAGCAGCCTGGACGCCTCCTCCTACAATGAGCAGTTCTTC. As protein: CASSLDASSYNEQFF. The chain carries TRBV7-8 and TRBJ2-1, with unresolved D. CDR1 and CDR2 from the germline V gene are SGHVS and FQNEAQ. The CDR3 is 15 residues long. V lost 5 bases and J lost 0, with 11 bases in between.

The chain uses TRBV6-5 and TRBJ2-7; TRBD2 might be the D (5 bases). Germline V CDR1 and CDR2: MNHEY, SVGAGI. Deletions cut 7 bases from V and 6 bases from J, with 10 bases between. This CDR3 contains 11 residues. The CDR3 protein is CASTASGEQYF. In DNA form, the CDR3 reads TGTGCCAGCACCGCGAGCGGCGAGCAGTACTTC.

This rearrangement joins TRBV28 to TRBJ2-7; 10 positions match TRBD1. V was clipped by 6 bases and J by 0 bases; unmatched bases: 5. Germline CDR1 is MDHEN and CDR2 is SYDVKM. The CDR3 runs to 15 residues. The CDR3 here is CASRPGQGDSYEQYF. CDR3 in DNA: TGTGCCAGCAGACCCGGACAGGGGGACTCCTACGAGCAGTACTTC.

The chain joins TRBV15 to TRBJ2-1, with D unresolved. The CDR3 contains 14 residues. Germline V gene sequence: CDR1 LNHNV, CDR2 YYDKDF (reference sequence). V gave up 1 base and J gave up 7 bases, with 11 bases separating them. CDR3 residues: CATSRVGSFNEQFF. The CDR3 nucleotides are TGTGCCACCAGCAGAGTAGGTAGTTTTAATGAGCAGTTCTTC.

The J gene is TRBJ2-3, the V gene TRBV7-9; 8 positions agree with TRBD1. In germline, CDR1 is SEHNR, CDR2 FQNEAQ (reference sequence). CDR3 size: 14 residues. V was clipped by 5 bases and J by 2 bases; unmatched bases: 3. In DNA form, the CDR3 reads TGTGCCAGCAGCCCCAGGGGGCTCACAGATACGCAGTATTTT. It translates to CASSPRGLTDTQYF.

This chain uses TRBV6-4 with TRBJ1-1, with 8 bases aligning to TRBD1. The CDR3 sequence is 15 residues long. Germline values: CDR1 MRHNA, CDR2 SNTAGT. The V gene end was trimmed by 2 bases and the J gene end by 2 bases; junction bases not matched to a gene: 4. The chain's CDR3 is CASSDTGTGNTEAFF. In nucleotides, the CDR3 is TGTGCCAGCAGTGACACCGGGACAGGTAACACTGAAGCTTTCTTT.

This clone turned up a few times. The CDR3 sequence: CASSLEYFGQGTGGYTF. CDR3 coding DNA: TGTGCCAGCAGCTTGGAGTATTTCGGACAGGGTACCGGAGGCTACACCTTC. The chain couples TRBV5-5 to TRBJ1-2, with 8 bases that match TRBD1. CDR1 is SGHKS and CDR2 is YYEKEE in the germline V gene (reference sequence). The junction had 15 bases not matched to a gene; V was cut back by 0 bases and J by 8 bases. This CDR3 contains 17 residues.

CDR3 in amino acids: CASSPRWGVDQPQHF. In nucleotides, the CDR3 is TGTGCCAGCAGCCCCCGGTGGGGGGTAGATCAGCCCCAGCATTTT. V gene TRBV9 combines with J gene TRBJ1-5; D perhaps matches TRBD1 (5 bases). Looked up from germline, CDR1 is SGDLS and CDR2 is YYNGEE. This CDR3 contains 15 residues. Trimming pared 4 bases from V and 5 bases from J, leaving 16 bases between.

The chain carries TRBV27 and TRBJ2-7; TRBD2 matches 13 bases. The CDR3 is made up of 15 amino acids. Germline V gene lookup returns CDR1 MNHEY and CDR2 SMNVEV (reference sequence). The V and J ends lost 7 bases and 7 bases, in that order; junction bases with no gene match: 10. CDR3 region: CASTEVGLAGREQYF. As DNA, the CDR3 is TGTGCCAGCACCGAGGTGGGACTAGCGGGACGGGAGCAGTACTTC.

This sequence joins TRBV6-1 and TRBJ1-1; D remains ambiguous. CDR3 length: 13 amino acids. The ends were cut back, 1 base at V and 6 bases at J, with 9 bases in the middle. Germline values: CDR1 MNHNS, CDR2 SASEGT. The CDR3 nucleotides are TGTGCCAGCAGTGAAGACTTGGGGTCTGAAGCTTTCTTT. This gives the protein CASSEDLGSEAFF.